Shown below are 15 T cell receptor beta chains from a single sample sequenced in a study of cytotoxic CD8 clonotypes in ibrutinib-treated CLL. This table comes from immunoSEQ multiplex PCR, and its TCRdb copy is limited to in-frame clones, with some not included. The repertoire holds tens of thousands of clones, with roughly 53% as singletons. Sequenced here: PBMCs, sampled after 12 months of ibrutinib treatment. The receptors were sampled from a human donor with chronic lymphocytic leukemia.

There are many counts of this clone. This chain joins TRBV6-1 and TRBJ1-5, with D perhaps matching TRBD1 (5 bases). This CDR3 has 11 amino acids. V shed 8 bases and J shed 4 bases, with 6 bases lying between them. Germline-derived CDR1 and CDR2 are MNHNS and SASEGT. As DNA, the CDR3 is TGTGCCAGCGGGGGGAATCAGCCCCAGCATTTT. Protein: CASGGNQPQHF.

This clone was seen only a few times. V is TRBV23-1 and J is TRBJ1-1; 7 bases are shared with TRBD1. TRBV23-1 is an open reading frame whose function is uncertain. V shed 3 bases, J shed 0 bases, and the junction held 10 bases outside the gene matches. The CDR3 covers 17 residues. Here the CDR3 reads CASSHPEGTDMNTEAFF. CDR3 in DNA: TGCGCCAGCAGTCACCCGGAGGGGACAGACATGAACACTGAAGCTTTCTTT.

There are a few counts of this clone. The chain has TRBV10-1 and TRBJ1-1; no definite D call. The V gene's germline CDR1 is WNHNN and CDR2 SYGVQD (reference sequence). V was trimmed by 10 bases and J by 5 bases, leaving 11 bases between them. The CDR3 runs to 11 residues. The CDR3 protein is CATRRITEAFF. DNA of the CDR3: TGCGCCACGCGGAGGATAACTGAAGCTTTCTTT.

The chain joins TRBV5-4 to TRBJ2-7; the D gene could be TRBD1 or TRBD2 (5 bases each). The CDR3 has 12 residues. Trimming left V 4 bases short and J 4 bases short, with 9 bases between. Germline assignment: CDR1 SGHNT and CDR2 YYREEE (reference sequence). This CDR3 is CASSEEGYEQYF. In DNA, the CDR3 is TGTGCCAGCAGCGAAGAGGGGTACGAGCAGTACTTC.

The chain combines TRBV6-6 with TRBJ2-7; possible D gene TRBD1, 5 bases. This CDR3 is built from 11 residues. CDR1 and CDR2 from the germline V gene are MNHNY and SVGAGI (reference sequence). The V end lost 10 bases, the J end lost 3 bases, and 10 bases lay between the germline ends. CDR3 in amino acids: CATQGHYEQYF. Here the CDR3 DNA reads TGTGCCACCCAAGGACACTACGAGCAGTACTTC.

This chain joins TRBV4-3 and TRBJ2-6; tentatively, D is TRBD1 (5 bases). The CDR3 length is 16 residues. Trimming stripped 0 bases from V and 2 bases from J, with 8 bases between. CDR1 and CDR2 (germline): LGHNA, YSLEER. The CDR3: CASSQDAGTGANVLTF. The CDR3 coding sequence is TGCGCCAGCAGCCAAGATGCAGGGACTGGGGCCAACGTCCTGACTTTC.

This clone was seen repeatedly, ten times or more. This chain joins TRBV5-4 and TRBJ2-1; the D is unclear. Trimming cost V 1 base and J 4 bases, with 9 bases left between them. CDR3 length equals 14 residues. Germline V gene lookup returns CDR1 SGHNT and CDR2 YYREEE (reference sequence). In DNA form, the CDR3 reads TGTGCCAGCAGCTTGTTCGGAGAGTACAATGAGCAGTTCTTC. Its protein is CASSLFGEYNEQFF.

V gene TRBV6-1 combines with J gene TRBJ1-5; D unresolved. The CDR3 has 12 residues. The ends were cut back, 6 bases at V and 2 bases at J, with 5 bases in the middle. Germline assignment: CDR1 MNHNS and CDR2 SASEGT. The DNA for the CDR3 is TGTGCCAGCAGCACAGGCAATCAGCCCCAGCATTTT. Protein: CASSTGNQPQHF.

This clone was counted many times. V is TRBV7-9 and J is TRBJ1-2; no reliable D call. The ends were cut back, 1 base at V and 8 bases at J, with 11 bases in the middle. CDR3 length: 13 residues. Germline V gives CDR1 SEHNR, CDR2 FQNEAQ (reference sequence). The DNA for the CDR3 is TGTGCCAGCAGCTTAGAACGACTTGGAGGCTACACCTTC. Its translation: CASSLERLGGYTF. Variable domain in full (rest from reference TRBV7-9 and TRBJ1-2): DTGVSQNPRHKITKRGQNVTFRCDPISEHNRLYWYRQTLGQGPEFLTYFQNEAQLEKSRLLSDRFSAERPKGSFSTLEIQRTEQGDSAMYLCASSLERLGGYTFGSGTRLTVV.

The chain is built from TRBV5-1 and TRBJ2-1, with D possibly matching TRBD2 (6 bases). CDR1 SGHRS and CDR2 YFSETQ come from the germline V gene. The CDR3 loop spans 19 amino acids. The ends were cut back, 4 bases at V and 6 bases at J, with 29 bases in the middle. CDR3 protein: CASSHVRSGAKNPINEQFF. In DNA form, the CDR3 reads TGCGCCAGCAGCCACGTCCGATCGGGAGCTAAGAATCCAATCAATGAGCAGTTCTTC. Drawing the rest from reference TRBV5-1 and TRBJ2-1, the complete variable domain is KAGVTQTPRYLIKTRGQQVTLSCSPISGHRSVSWYQQTPGQGLQFLFEYFSETQRNKGNFPGRFSGRQFSNSRSEMNVSTLELGDSALYLCASSHVRSGAKNPINEQFFGPGTRLTVL.

This clone was detected only a few times. The J gene is TRBJ1-2, the V gene TRBV7-8; 7 positions match TRBD1. The CDR3 is 15 amino acids. Germline-derived CDR1 and CDR2 are SGHVS and FQNEAQ. The junction had 13 bases not matched to a gene; V was cut back by 4 bases and J by 8 bases. CDR3 sequence (DNA): TGTGCCAGCAGCTCCAGAAGACAGGGTTCGGGGGGCTACACCTTC. Its protein is CASSSRRQGSGGYTF.

The rearrangement joins TRBV14 to TRBJ2-1; D gene unclear. CDR1 is SGHDN, CDR2 FVKESK, per germline. Trimming removed 5 bases from V and 15 bases from J, with 20 bases in between. The CDR3 contains 13 residues. CDR3 DNA sequence: TGTGCCAGCAGCTACGAGGTCGGTACAAAGCTGTTCTTC. Protein product: CASSYEVGTKLFF.

This clone has a single count. J is TRBJ1-3 and V is TRBV9; D uncertain. V was trimmed by 3 bases and J by 4 bases, leaving 17 bases between them. Germline V CDR1 and CDR2: SGDLS, YYNGEE. CDR3 length equals 16 residues. The CDR3 reads CASSADQKSGGNTIYF. The CDR3 nucleotides read TGTGCCAGCAGCGCGGATCAAAAATCTGGAGGAAACACCATATATTTT.

This clone showed up just a few times. The rearrangement links TRBV19 to TRBJ1-5; the D is unclear. Germline V CDR1 and CDR2: LNHDA, SQIVND (reference sequence). The CDR3 has 12 amino acids. V was pared by 7 bases and J by 6 bases, with 10 bases between. The CDR3 DNA follows: TGTGCCAGTAATTCTGGAACTCAGCCCCAGCATTTT. It specifies CASNSGTQPQHF.

The chain is built from TRBV6-1 and TRBJ2-7; TRBD2 agrees at 11 bases. This CDR3 spans 15 amino acids. With V trimmed by 4 bases and J by 0 bases, 2 bases remained unmatched. Germline CDR1 is MNHNS and CDR2 is SASEGT. The CDR3 DNA reads as TGTGCCAGCAGTGCCACTAGCGGGAGCTCCTACGAGCAGTACTTC. It specifies CASSATSGSSYEQYF.